The 12 T cell receptor beta chains reported below all come from one sample, sequenced in a study of T cell repertoires in aging, cancer and after chemotherapy. A mixed TRB-A/B primer pool amplified rearranged TRB by multiplex touch-down PCR. TCRdb re-derived calls from the multiplex PCR reads in MiXCR, one entry per CDR3 protein. Seen here are about 9,300 distinct CDR3 sequences, around half observed once, and the top ten hold roughly a fifth. Amplification of TCR beta used genomic DNA extracted from peripheral blood. Sequenced material: blood. The receptor source for this set is a human donor in good health.

This chain connects TRBV6-5 to TRBJ2-2; D is ambiguous. Trimming left V 2 bases short and J 1 base short, with 14 bases between. Germline V gene lookup returns CDR1 MNHEY and CDR2 SVGAGI. The CDR3 is 17 residues long. CDR3 amino acids: CASSYGGSPLNTGELFF. The CDR3 bases are TGTGCCAGCAGTTACGGTGGCAGCCCCCTGAACACCGGGGAGCTGTTTTTT.

The gene calls are TRBV20-1 and TRBJ2-7; TRBD2 matches at 8 bases. Unmatched junction bases numbered 10, after V lost 2 bases and J lost 1 base. Germline lookup yields CDR1 DFQATT and CDR2 SNEGSKA (reference sequence). The CDR3 length is 16 residues. CDR3 nucleotides: TGCAGTGCTAGAAGGGTTGAGCGGGAGCGATCCTACGAGCAGTACTTC. It is translated as CSARRVERERSYEQYF.

CDR3 amino acids: CASGETASGANVLTF. The CDR3 region has the DNA TGTGCCAGCGGAGAGACGGCCTCTGGGGCCAACGTCCTGACTTTC. V and J are TRBV6-1 and TRBJ2-6; no reliable D call. The CDR3 is 15 residues long. Deletions cut 8 bases from V and 0 bases from J, with 11 bases between. CDR1 is MNHNS, CDR2 SASEGT, per germline.

Only one count was recorded for this clonotype. The J gene is TRBJ2-5, the V gene TRBV7-6, with TRBD2 matching over 14 bases. From germline, CDR1 is SGHVS and CDR2 FNYEAQ. The CDR3 has 16 amino acids. J gave up 9 bases and V 3 bases, and 9 bases lay outside the gene matches. CDR3 bases: TGTGCCAGCAGCTTCGGACTAGCGGGGGGAAATGGGGCCCAGTACTTC. Its translation is CASSFGLAGGNGAQYF. The full variable domain, with the rest looked up from reference TRBV7-6 and TRBJ2-5, is GAGVSQSPRYKVTKRGQDVALRCDPISGHVSLYWYRQALGQGPEFLTYFNYEAQQDKSGLPNDRFSAERPEGSISTLTIQRTEQRDSAMYRCASSFGLAGGNGAQYFGPGTRLLVL.

The rearrangement links TRBV29-1 to TRBJ1-2; D possibly corresponds to TRBD1 (6 bases). The CDR3 spans 12 residues. The germline CDR1 and CDR2 sequences are SQVTM and ANQGSEA. Trimming took 5 bases from V and 5 from J, leaving 12 bases between them. The CDR3 sequence: CSVIQGSYGYTF. The CDR3 region has the DNA TGCAGCGTTATACAGGGATCATATGGCTACACCTTC.

This clonotype was picked up a small number of times. The CDR3 reads CASSRDWGEKLFF. CDR3 DNA: TGTGCCAGCTCCCGGGACTGGGGTGAAAAACTGTTTTTT. The chain employs TRBV6-5 and TRBJ1-4; the D gene is possibly TRBD1 (5 bases). The CDR3 runs to 13 residues. Trimming shortened V by 8 bases and J by 7 bases, and 14 bases separated the two germline ends. Germline loops: CDR1 MNHEY, CDR2 SVGAGI.

This clonotype has just one count. V gene TRBV10-3 combines with J gene TRBJ1-1; D gene ambiguous. V gave up 1 base and J gave up 7 bases, with 13 bases separating them. Germline-derived CDR1 and CDR2 are ENHRY and SYGVKD. CDR3 length: 14 amino acids. CDR3 sequence: CAISEYLRGIEAFF. Here the CDR3 DNA reads TGTGCCATCAGTGAGTACCTTCGAGGGATTGAAGCTTTCTTT.

This chain joins TRBV29-1 and TRBJ1-1; 8 bases agree with TRBD1. The CDR3 sequence is 12 residues long. V lost 7 bases, J lost 5 bases, and 6 bases stayed unmatched. Looked up from germline, CDR1 is SQVTM and CDR2 is ANQGSEA. CDR3 nucleotides: TGCAGCGCTGGACAGGGAAAGACTGAAGCTTTCTTT. This sequence encodes CSAGQGKTEAFF.

This chain connects TRBV12-3 or TRBV12-4 to TRBJ2-1; D may match TRBD1 or TRBD2 (5 bases each). The CDR3 loop spans 13 amino acids. Deletions cut 11 bases from V and 4 bases from J, with 15 bases between. The CDR3 loop reads CASTRGEYNEQFF. CDR3 bases: TGTGCCTCCACCCGGGGCGAGTACAATGAGCAGTTCTTC.

The sample holds a few counts of this clonotype. This chain joins TRBV19 and TRBJ1-5; no reliable D call. The germline V gene encodes CDR1 LNHDA and CDR2 SQIVND (reference sequence). CDR3 length: 15 amino acids. The V gene lost 6 bases and the J gene lost 4 bases, with 16 bases spanning the gap. Here the CDR3 reads CASSPPGLGNQPQHF. CDR3 DNA: TGTGCCAGTAGCCCCCCCGGGCTCGGGAATCAGCCCCAGCATTTT.

This clonotype was counted once. The V call is TRBV11-1, the J call TRBJ2-1; D gene unclear. Germline CDR1 is SGHAT and CDR2 is FQDESV (reference sequence). The CDR3 is 13 amino acids. The V end was cut by 1 base, the J end by 8 bases, with 9 bases between. CDR3: CASSLGQPYEQFF. As DNA, the CDR3 is TGTGCCAGCAGCTTAGGCCAACCCTATGAGCAGTTCTTC.

Note on this clonotype: Mismatch with germline at one junction end may stem from a read error. This sequence joins TRBV5-1 and TRBJ2-7, with 10 bases lining up with TRBD1. The CDR3 covers 15 residues. From germline, CDR1 is SGHRS and CDR2 YFSETQ. CDR3 in amino acids: CARSCGDRGSYEQYF. The CDR3 DNA follows: TGTGCCAGAAGCTGTGGGGACAGGGGATCGTACGAGCAGTACTTC.